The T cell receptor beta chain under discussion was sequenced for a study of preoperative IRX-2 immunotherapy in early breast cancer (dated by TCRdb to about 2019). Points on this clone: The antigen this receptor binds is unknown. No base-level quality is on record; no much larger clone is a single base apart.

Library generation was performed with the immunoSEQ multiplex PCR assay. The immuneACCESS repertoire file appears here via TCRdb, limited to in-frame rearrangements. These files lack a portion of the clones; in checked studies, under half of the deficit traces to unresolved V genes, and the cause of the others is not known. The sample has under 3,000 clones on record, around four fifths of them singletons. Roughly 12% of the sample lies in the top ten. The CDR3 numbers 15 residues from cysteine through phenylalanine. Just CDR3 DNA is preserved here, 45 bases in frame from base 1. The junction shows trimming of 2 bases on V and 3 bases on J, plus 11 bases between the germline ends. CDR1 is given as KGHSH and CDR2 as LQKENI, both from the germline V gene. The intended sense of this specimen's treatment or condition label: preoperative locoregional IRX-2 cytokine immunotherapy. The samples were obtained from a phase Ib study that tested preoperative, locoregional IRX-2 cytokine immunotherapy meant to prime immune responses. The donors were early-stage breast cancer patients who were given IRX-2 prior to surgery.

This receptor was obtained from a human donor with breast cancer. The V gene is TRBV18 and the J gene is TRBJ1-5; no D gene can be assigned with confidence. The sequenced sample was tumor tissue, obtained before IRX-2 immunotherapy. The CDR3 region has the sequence CASSPRSGNNQPQHF. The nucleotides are TGTGCCAGCTCACCAAGGTCCGGGAACAATCAGCCCCAGCATTTT.